This T cell receptor (beta chain) came from a study of vaccination and CD4 T cells after COVID-19. The CDR3 is 14 residues long. Germline V gives CDR1 DFQATT, CDR2 SNEGSKA (reference sequence). The V and J ends lost 3 bases and 6 bases respectively, with 15 bases between them. Scientists ran DNA taken from cultured CD4+ T cells through the Oncomine TCR Beta short-read assay for sequencing. From the PCR reads, TCRdb called clonotypes with MiXCR, one entry per CDR3 protein. This table has about 20,000 distinct CDR3 sequences, 67% appearing once. This clonotype came up a few times. As yet, its antigen is unknown. Indicated treatment: approximately 11-day PBMC culture with coronavirus spike peptide pools or control peptides (ViraFEST assay). Antigen-specific T cells were expanded with peptide pools by ViraFEST, and TCRs were then sequenced.

Sequencing was done on a sample of CD4+ T cells from blood, cultured in vitro. This sequence was found in a human donor who had recovered from COVID-19. V and J are TRBV20-1 and TRBJ1-5, with no clear D. The CDR3 bases are TGCAGTGCTAGTCGGGCAGCCATTGGTCAGCCCCAGCATTTT. It codes for CSASRAAIGQPQHF.